Sequencing of this T cell receptor (beta chain) was carried out in a study of blood T cells in healthy people across ages. The CDR3 is made up of 15 amino acids. Germline-derived CDR1 and CDR2 are MNHEY and SMNVEV (reference sequence). Trimming left V 4 bases short and J 5 bases short, with 14 bases between. Findings and caveats of the study: Older age went with lower TCR beta diversity per million T cells, in a roughly linear way. Long-lived donors exceeded aged donors in naive CD4+ cells and diversity.

Details on this clonotype: Its antigen remains unidentified.

For the second PCR, which ran for about 6 to 12 cycles, a sample-barcoded 5' primer and a J-beta primer mix were used. Individual samples furnished no less than 3 million CDR3-containing paired-end reads apiece. TCRdb passed the 5' RACE reads through MiXCR, listing each CDR3 protein once. The table shows 1.6 million or so distinct CDR3 sequences, with roughly 32% occurring only once. The sample was blood. This TCR came from a woman aged 25-40 years in good health. The V call is TRBV27, the J call TRBJ2-2, with no clear D. The chain's CDR3 is CASSYGSSITGELFF. The CDR3 DNA reads as TGTGCCAGCAGTTACGGCAGCTCGATAACCGGGGAGCTGTTTTTT.